In its sample, the clone carrying this T cell receptor (beta chain) was seen a few times. Its antigen is still unknown. TCRB transcripts that were expressed got sequenced, as all of the isolated RNA had been reverse transcribed. The repertoire was sequenced with immunoSEQ multiplex PCR; TCRdb's copy has only in-frame clones and lacks some. The repertoire holds roughly 140,000 clones, with around 8% as singletons. The sample originates from a study of beta chain features in type 1 diabetes. Study as a whole: The patient and healthy donor groups were comparable for age, gender and cell yields. Study-wide points: Lower insertion and higher deletion counts appeared at VDJ junctions in type 1 diabetes patients. Compared to healthy donors, patients appeared to have naive, central memory and Treg TCRB repertoires that were more alike. Shorter TCRB CDR3s, moderately but significantly so, marked every one of the four CD4+ subsets in Type 1 diabetes patients.

Trimming cost V 3 bases and J 8 bases, with 16 bases left between them. The CDR3 totals 14 residues. Germline V gene lookup returns CDR1 MDHEN and CDR2 SYDVKM. The sequence came from a man younger than 30 in good health. The V and J genes are TRBV28 and TRBJ1-2; D remains unclear. The material sequenced was central memory CD4+ T cells from blood. The CDR3 spells CASSFGTAAWGYTF. CDR3 coding DNA: TGTGCCAGCAGTTTTGGAACAGCGGCGTGGGGCTACACCTTC.